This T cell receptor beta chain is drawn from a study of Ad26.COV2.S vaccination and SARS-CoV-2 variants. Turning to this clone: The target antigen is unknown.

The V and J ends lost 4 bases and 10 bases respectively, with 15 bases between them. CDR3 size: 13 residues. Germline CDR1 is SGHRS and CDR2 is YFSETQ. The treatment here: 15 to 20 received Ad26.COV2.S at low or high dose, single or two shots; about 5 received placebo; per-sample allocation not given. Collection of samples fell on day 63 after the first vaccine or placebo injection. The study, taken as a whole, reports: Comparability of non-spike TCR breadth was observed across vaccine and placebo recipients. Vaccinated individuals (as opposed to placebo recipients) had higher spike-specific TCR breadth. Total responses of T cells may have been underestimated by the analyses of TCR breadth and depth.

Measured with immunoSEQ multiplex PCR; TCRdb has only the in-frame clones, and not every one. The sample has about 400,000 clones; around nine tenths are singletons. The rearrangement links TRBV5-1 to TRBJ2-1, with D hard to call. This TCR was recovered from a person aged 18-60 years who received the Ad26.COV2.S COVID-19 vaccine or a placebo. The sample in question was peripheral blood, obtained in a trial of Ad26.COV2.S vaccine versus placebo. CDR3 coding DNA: TGCGCCAGCAGCCAGGTCTGGCCGCCGGAGCAGTTCTTC. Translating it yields CASSQVWPPEQFF.